The clone carrying this T cell receptor (beta chain) was counted ten times or more. The sample originates from a study of CD8 T cells in ankylosing spondylitis. TCR beta libraries were made by quantitative 5'-RACE with molecular barcodes. Using its own MiXCR run on the 5' RACE reads, TCRdb lists one record per CDR3 protein. Among roughly 130,000 distinct CDR3 sequences listed, around 7% were seen once. The V end lost 4 bases, the J end lost 0 bases, and 10 bases lay between the germline ends. The V gene's germline CDR1 is SQVTM and CDR2 ANQGSEA. The CDR3 runs to 14 residues. V usage is TRBV29-1 and J usage is TRBJ2-4; D is unclear. The clonotype originates from a male donor with ankylosing spondylitis or in good health (not recorded which). The specimen was blood, either unsorted or a sorted T cell fraction (not recorded which). This chain's CDR3 is CSVVGSLAKNIQYF. The DNA for the CDR3 is TGCAGCGTTGTCGGGTCTTTAGCCAAAAACATTCAGTACTTC.